This entry describes one TCR beta chain. The antigen is not known. Trimming took off 2 bases at V and 2 bases at J, with 7 bases between the two ends. This CDR3 is built from 15 residues. Germline-derived CDR1 and CDR2 are MNHNS and SASEGT. TCRdb's table, derived via immunoSEQ multiplex PCR, lists solely in-frame clones and lacks some. The data show under 60,000 clones, 60% to 80% seen once. This record belongs to a study of T cell clones after liver transplantation. As for the study in general: A pre-transplant mixed lymphocyte reaction with TCRbeta sequencing defined graft-donor-reactive clones followed in post-transplant blood. Three of eight recipients were HCV-positive; others had non-autoimmune, non-viral indications.

Study conclusions and caveats: Conclusions were preliminary, with small, heterogeneous patient groups.

This receptor was obtained from a human patient who received a liver transplant. Some of the T cells might come from the graft donor. The chain combines TRBV6-1 with TRBJ2-6, with D hard to call. The sequencing here drew on CD4+ T cells from blood, taken at the 22-month timepoint. CDR3 sequence (DNA): TGTGCCAGCAGTGAACGGGTGGCTGGGGCCAACGTCCTGACTTTC. It codes for CASSERVAGANVLTF.